Reported below is one T cell receptor (beta chain). The antigen remains undetermined. This entry belongs to a study of T cell responses to AZD1222 COVID-19 vaccine. Study summary: Pooled together were second doses at about 4 or about 12 weeks.

This CDR3 has 15 amino acids. The J segment lost 7 bases and the V segment lost 5 bases, leaving 10 bases of the junction unmatched. CDR1 MNHEY and CDR2 SVGAGI come from the germline V gene. Study results and caveats: Donors in the cohort were predominantly white British and more often female, and clonal diversity was possibly underestimated. Among vaccine-associated CD4 TCRs, coverage spanned spike, with dominance at 160-218 and 743-854. Close to half of spike-specific TCRs reportedly recognize unmutated variant regions.

TCRdb keeps only in-frame clones here, not all; method: immunoSEQ multiplex PCR. Here the sample spans roughly 130,000 clones, 88% being singletons. The V and J genes are TRBV6-5 and TRBJ1-2; 10 nucleotides agree with TRBD1. The sample consisted of peripheral blood, taken on day 0 of AZD1222 vaccination. The receptor's source is an adult in good health. The CDR3 coding sequence is TGTGCCAGCAGTAACGACAGGGGGCGCCGGGGTGGCTACACCTTC. Its translation: CASSNDRGRRGGYTF.